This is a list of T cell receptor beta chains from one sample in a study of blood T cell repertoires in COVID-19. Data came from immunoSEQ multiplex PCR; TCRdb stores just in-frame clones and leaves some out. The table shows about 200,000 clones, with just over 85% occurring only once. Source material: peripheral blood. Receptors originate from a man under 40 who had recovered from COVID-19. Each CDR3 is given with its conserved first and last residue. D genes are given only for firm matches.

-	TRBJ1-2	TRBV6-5	CASSPGIGYTF	TGTGCCAGCTCCCCAGGGATCGGCTACACCTTC
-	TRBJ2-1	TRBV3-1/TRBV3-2	CASSPLASKEQFF	TGTGCCAGCAGCCCCTTAGCATCCAAGGAGCAGTTCTTC
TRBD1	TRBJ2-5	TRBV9	CASSVGGTGGGETQYF	TGTGCCAGCAGCGTAGGTGGGACAGGGGGCGGAGAGACCCAGTACTTC
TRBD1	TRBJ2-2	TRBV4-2	CASSPGTGTGELFF	TGTGCCAGCAGCCCGGGGACAGGGACCGGGGAGCTGTTTTTT
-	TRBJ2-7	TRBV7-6	CASSLRGGNSYEQYF	TGTGCCAGCAGCTTGAGGGGGGGAAACTCCTACGAGCAGTACTTC
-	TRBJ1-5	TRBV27	CASSPLVGSQPQHF	TGTGCCAGCAGTCCCCTGGTAGGGAGTCAGCCCCAGCATTTT
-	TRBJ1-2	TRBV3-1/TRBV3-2	CASSQDRREEVNGYTF	TGTGCCAGCAGCCAAGATCGGAGGGAGGAAGTGAATGGCTACACCTTC
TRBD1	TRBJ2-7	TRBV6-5	CASSHRDRAFLEQYF	TGTGCCAGCAGTCACCGGGACAGGGCGTTTCTCGAGCAGTACTTC
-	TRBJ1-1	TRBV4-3	CASSQDRGGERKAFF	TGCGCCAGCAGCCAAGATAGGGGGGGCGAAAGGAAAGCTTTCTTT
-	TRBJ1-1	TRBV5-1	CASSLAGGKAEAFF	TGCGCCAGCAGCTTGGCCGGGGGAAAGGCTGAAGCTTTCTTT
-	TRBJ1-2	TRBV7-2	CASSSGAGARGYTF	TGTGCCAGCAGCAGCGGGGCAGGGGCTCGCGGCTACACCTTC
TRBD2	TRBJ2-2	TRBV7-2	CASSIPLSSGGLTGELFF	TGTGCCAGCAGCATCCCCCTATCTAGCGGGGGTCTCACCGGGGAGCTGTTTTTT